The entry below gives a single T cell receptor beta chain sequence along with its context. Its antigen is currently unknown. RNA was extracted with the RNeasy kit, and a quantity of 0.5 to 1 ug was reverse transcribed using random hexamers. An immunoSEQ multiplex PCR generated amplified TCR beta CDR3 products spanning 54 Vbeta and 13 Jbeta. A single record per CDR3 protein comes from TCRdb applying MiXCR to the immunoSEQ multiplex PCR reads. This sample has around 170,000 distinct CDR3 sequences, with approximately 95% found just once. The data were obtained in a study of CD8 T cells in Susac syndrome. Study-wide results and limits: Total CD8+ and CD8+ TEMRA repertoires contained 15 to 20 and five Susac-specific public clones, respectively.

Negative isolation was applied to CD8+ and CD4+ T cells, and FACS enrichment was applied to TEMRA cells. This CDR3 spans 13 amino acids. The junction had 5 bases not matched to a gene; V was cut back by 9 bases and J by 3 bases. The germline V gene has CDR1 MNHNY and CDR2 SVGAGI (reference sequence). The sequencing sample was made of CD8+ T cells from PBMCs. V usage is TRBV6-6 and J usage is TRBJ2-7; 10 bases are a match to TRBD2. This receptor was taken from a human donor with Susac syndrome. The CDR3 spells CASLAGGRYEQYF. The CDR3, as DNA: TGTGCCAGTTTAGCGGGGGGCCGCTACGAGCAGTACTTC.